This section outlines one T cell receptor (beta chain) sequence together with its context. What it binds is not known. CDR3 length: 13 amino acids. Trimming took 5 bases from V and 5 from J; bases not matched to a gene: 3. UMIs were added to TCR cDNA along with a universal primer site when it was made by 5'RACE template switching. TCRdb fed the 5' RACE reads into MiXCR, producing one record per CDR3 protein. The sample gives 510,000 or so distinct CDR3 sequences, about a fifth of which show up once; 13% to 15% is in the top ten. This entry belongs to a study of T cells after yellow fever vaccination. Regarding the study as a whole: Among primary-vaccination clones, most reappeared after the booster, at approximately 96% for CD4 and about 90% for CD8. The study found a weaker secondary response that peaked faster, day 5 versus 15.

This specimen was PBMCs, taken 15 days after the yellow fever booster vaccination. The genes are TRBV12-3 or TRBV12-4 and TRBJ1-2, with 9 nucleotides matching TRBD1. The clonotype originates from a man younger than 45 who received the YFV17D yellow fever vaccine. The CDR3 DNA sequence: TGTGCCAGCAGTGCGGGACAGGGATATGGCTACACCTTC. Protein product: CASSAGQGYGYTF.